This T cell receptor beta chain was found in a study of OX40 agonist ivuxolimab in advanced cancers. In the study overall: Every 2 weeks, patients got intravenous ivuxolimab at one of six dose levels (0.01-10 mg/kg). Averaging roughly 60 years in age, with a range of roughly 20 to 80, the cohort was 82.7% male.

Study observations and caveats: Expanded peripheral T cell antigen specificity was not determined.

The method was immunoSEQ multiplex PCR; TCRdb's version includes in-frame clones alone and lacks a portion of them. Here the sample spans some 140,000 clones, about nine tenths being singletons. A history of autoimmune disease or systemic immunosuppression excluded patients. V trimming: 8 bases; J trimming: 2 bases; junction bases outside the gene matches: 11. The CDR3 totals 16 residues. Germline CDR1 is MNHEY and CDR2 is SMNVEV (reference sequence). With regard to this clone: Its antigen remains unidentified.

The receptor was isolated from an adult with an advanced solid tumor such as melanoma, head and neck, liver or kidney cancer. The material sequenced was CD4+ or CD8+ T cells sorted from blood, taken in a trial of the OX40 agonist ivuxolimab. The chain couples TRBV27 to TRBJ2-2; 7 nucleotides line up with TRBD1. CDR3 in amino acids: CASGTGTALNTGELFF. CDR3 DNA sequence: TGTGCCAGCGGCACGGGGACAGCGCTAAACACCGGGGAGCTGTTTTTT.